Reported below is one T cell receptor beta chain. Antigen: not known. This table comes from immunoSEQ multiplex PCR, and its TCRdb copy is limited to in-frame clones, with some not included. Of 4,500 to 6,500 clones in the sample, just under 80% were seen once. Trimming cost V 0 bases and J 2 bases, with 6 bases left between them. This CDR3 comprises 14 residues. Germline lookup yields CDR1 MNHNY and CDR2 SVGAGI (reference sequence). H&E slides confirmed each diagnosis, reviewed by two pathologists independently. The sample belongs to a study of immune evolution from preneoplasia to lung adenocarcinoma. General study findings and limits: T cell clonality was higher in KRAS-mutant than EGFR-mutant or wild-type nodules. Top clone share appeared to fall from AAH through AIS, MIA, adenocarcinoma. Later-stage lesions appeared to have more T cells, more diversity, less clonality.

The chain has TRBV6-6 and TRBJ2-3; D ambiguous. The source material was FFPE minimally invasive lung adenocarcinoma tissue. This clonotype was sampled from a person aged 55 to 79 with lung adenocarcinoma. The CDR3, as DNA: TGTGCCAGCAGTTACTCCGGCACCACAGATACGCAGTATTTT. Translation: CASSYSGTTDTQYF.